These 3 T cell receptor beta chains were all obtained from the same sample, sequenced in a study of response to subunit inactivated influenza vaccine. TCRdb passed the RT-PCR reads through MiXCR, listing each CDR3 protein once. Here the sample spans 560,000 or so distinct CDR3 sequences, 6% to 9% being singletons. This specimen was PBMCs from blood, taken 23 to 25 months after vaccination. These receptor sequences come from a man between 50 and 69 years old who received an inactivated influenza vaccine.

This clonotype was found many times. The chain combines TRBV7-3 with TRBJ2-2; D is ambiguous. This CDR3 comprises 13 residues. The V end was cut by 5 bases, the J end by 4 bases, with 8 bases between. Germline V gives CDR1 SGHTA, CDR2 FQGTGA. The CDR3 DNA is TGTGCCAGCAGCCCTCGAGTCACCGGGGAGCTGTTTTTT. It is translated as CASSPRVTGELFF.

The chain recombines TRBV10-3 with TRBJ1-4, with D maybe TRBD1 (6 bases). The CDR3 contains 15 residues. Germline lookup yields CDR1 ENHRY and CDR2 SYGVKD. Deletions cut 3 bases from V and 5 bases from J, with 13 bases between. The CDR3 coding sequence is TGTGCCATCAGTGAAAGGCAGGGGAGGAATGAAAAACTGTTTTTT. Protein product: CAISERQGRNEKLFF.

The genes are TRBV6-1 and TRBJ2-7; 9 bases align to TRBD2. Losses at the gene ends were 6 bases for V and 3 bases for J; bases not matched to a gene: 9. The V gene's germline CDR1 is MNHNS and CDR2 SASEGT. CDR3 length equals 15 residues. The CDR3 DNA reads TGTGCCAGCAGGGGTAGCGGGGGTGTTGTCTACGAGCAGTACTTC. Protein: CASRGSGGVVYEQYF.